A single sample is the source of the 6 T cell receptor beta chains below, sequenced in a study of blood T cells in healthy people across ages. It was with a sample-barcoded 5' primer and a J-beta primer mix that a second PCR of about 6 to 11 cycles was run. TCRdb reprocessed the 5' RACE reads via MiXCR and lists one record per CDR3 protein. The sample consists of 1.8 million or so distinct CDR3 sequences, approximately 39% of them appearing once. The sample comprised blood. The receptors derive from a human donor in good health.

As concerns this clonotype: A much larger clone differs by one base, so this may be a read error. The V and J genes are TRBV4-2 and TRBJ2-1, with TRBD2 matching 8 bases. The CDR3 spans 15 residues. V lost 4 bases to trimming and J lost 7 bases; unmatched junction nucleotides: 9. Germline CDR1 is LGHNA and CDR2 is YNFKEQ. The CDR3 is CASSPDPGLVNEQFF. CDR3 coding DNA: TGTGCCAGCAGCCCAGATCCGGGACTAGTTAATGAGCAGTTCTTC.

The V and J genes are TRBV4-3 and TRBJ2-7; tentative D call: TRBD2 (5 bases). CDR1 is LGHNA, CDR2 YSLEER, per germline. The CDR3 sequence is 16 residues long. Trimming removed 2 bases from V and 3 bases from J, with 17 bases in between. The CDR3 DNA is TGCGCCAGCAGCCAAAGAAAAGAAGGACTGAACTACGAGCAGTACTTC. This encodes CASSQRKEGLNYEQYF.

V and J are TRBV7-9 and TRBJ2-7; the D is unclear. This CDR3 contains 14 residues. CDR1 and CDR2 (germline): SEHNR, FQNEAQ (reference sequence). V gave up 5 bases and J gave up 3 bases, with 14 bases separating them. CDR3 amino acids: CASSVGLSLYEQYF. CDR3 sequence (DNA): TGTGCCAGCAGCGTCGGTTTATCACTCTACGAGCAGTACTTC.

This clonotype has just a few counts. The gene calls are TRBV9 and TRBJ2-1, with D unclear. Germline CDR1 SGDLS, CDR2 YYNGEE. V lost 2 bases, J lost 9 bases, and 9 bases lay in between. The CDR3 totals 12 residues. CDR3 sequence: CASSVTSGEQFF. The DNA for the CDR3 is TGTGCCAGCAGCGTGACATCGGGTGAGCAGTTCTTC.

The sample holds a few counts of this clonotype. The chain combines TRBV6-5 with TRBJ1-2, with a weak D call TRBD1 (6 bases). In germline, CDR1 is MNHEY, CDR2 SVGAGI. The length of the CDR3 is 15 residues. V was shortened by 4 bases and J by 8 bases, with 20 bases between the two germline ends. This chain's CDR3 is CASSSTITGRDGYTF. The CDR3 bases are TGTGCCAGCAGTTCCACAATTACAGGGAGGGACGGCTACACCTTC.

J is TRBJ2-3 and V is TRBV20-1; D remains ambiguous. V lost 3 bases to trimming and J lost 1 base, with 11 bases between them. CDR1 is DFQATT, CDR2 SNEGSKA, per germline (reference sequence). The CDR3 spans 14 residues. CDR3 loop: CSASSNVGTDTQYF. The CDR3 DNA is TGCAGTGCTAGCTCAAACGTAGGCACAGATACGCAGTATTTT.